The 21 T cell receptor beta chains given below trace back to one sample, sequenced in a study of T cells in Graves' hyperthyroidism and ophthalmopathy. From RNA transcripts, TCR beta CDR3 regions were amplified. HTBI primers were the set used in a first-round RT-PCR of the TCR CDR3. TCRdb ran MiXCR on the multiplex PCR reads and lists one entry per CDR3 protein. The sample shows around 390,000 distinct CDR3 sequences, more than 14% of them seen only once. Sequenced: blood. Every receptor here comes from a woman in her 30s with Graves' ophthalmopathy.

The chain is built from TRBV2 and TRBJ2-2; 9 nucleotides agree with TRBD2. CDR1 and CDR2 from the germline V gene are SNHLY and FYNNEI. Trimming removed 6 bases from V and 3 bases from J; junction bases left unmatched: 8. This CDR3 region has 16 residues. CDR3 loop: CASRWSGGRDTGELFF. CDR3 bases: TGTGCCAGCAGATGGAGCGGGGGGCGTGACACCGGGGAGCTGTTTTTT.

A few counts support this clonotype. The gene calls are TRBV10-1 and TRBJ2-3; 8 positions agree with TRBD2. Per germline, CDR1 WNHNN and CDR2 SYGVQD (reference sequence). This CDR3 is 17 amino acids long. Losses at the gene ends were 3 bases for V and 6 bases for J; bases not matched to a gene: 14. The CDR3 region has the DNA TGCGCCAGCAGTGATTTTGGGACGGGGGGGCCGTCGGATACGCAGTATTTT. Amino acids: CASSDFGTGGPSDTQYF.

In its sample, this clonotype was seen many times. V gene TRBV19 combines with J gene TRBJ1-1, with D unresolved. There are 14 residues in the CDR3. Germline V lookup: CDR1 LNHDA, CDR2 SQIVND (reference sequence). V was trimmed by 2 bases and J by 4 bases, leaving 11 bases between them. The CDR3 DNA sequence: TGTGCCAGTAGTATAAAAGCCAGTACCACTGAAGCTTTCTTT. It is translated as CASSIKASTTEAFF.

This clonotype was observed a handful of times. DNA for the CDR3: TGCAGCGTGACTAGCGGGGTAGGGGATACGCAGTATTTT. It codes for CSVTSGVGDTQYF. The chain is built from TRBV29-1 and TRBJ2-3; TRBD2 agrees at 11 bases. There are 13 residues in the CDR3. Trimming cost V 6 bases and J 6 bases; bases outside gene matches: 5. Germline V gives CDR1 SQVTM, CDR2 ANQGSEA.

This clonotype was detected ten times or more. The chain couples TRBV29-1 to TRBJ2-5; weak D call: TRBD2 (6 bases). V was cut by 5 bases and J by 2 bases, with 15 bases left in between. This CDR3 has 14 amino acids. The germline gives CDR1 SQVTM, CDR2 ANQGSEA. Written as DNA, the CDR3 is TGCAGCGTTATGCGGGGTAGTGGACAAGAGACCCAGTACTTC. Residues: CSVMRGSGQETQYF.

This clonotype was detected ten times or more. The V and J genes are TRBV7-6 and TRBJ1-1, with a tentative D call TRBD1 (5 bases). In germline, CDR1 is SGHVS, CDR2 FNYEAQ. The CDR3 length is 11 residues. V lost 10 bases to trimming and J lost 5 bases, with 11 bases between them. The CDR3: CATGGRTEAFF. The DNA for the CDR3 is TGTGCCACCGGGGGACGAACTGAAGCTTTCTTT.

This clonotype was recorded at least ten times. The chain links TRBV20-1 to TRBJ1-1; the D gene is possibly TRBD1 (5 bases). The germline V and J ends were trimmed by 5 bases and 4 bases, with 14 bases remaining between them. The CDR3 extends over 13 amino acids. Germline values: CDR1 DFQATT, CDR2 SNEGSKA (reference sequence). The CDR3 sequence: CSASGGGGTEAFF. The CDR3 coding sequence is TGCAGTGCTTCCGGTGGGGGGGGCACTGAAGCTTTCTTT.

This clonotype has a count of ten or more. This chain uses TRBV7-9 with TRBJ1-1; D may be TRBD1 (5 bases). This CDR3 spans 16 amino acids. The germline gives CDR1 SEHNR, CDR2 FQNEAQ (reference sequence). V shed 7 bases and J shed 3 bases, with 21 bases lying between them. The CDR3 is CASTVKNRGWDTEAFF. The CDR3 DNA reads TGTGCCAGCACTGTTAAGAATAGGGGTTGGGACACTGAAGCTTTCTTT.

This chain joins TRBV5-4 and TRBJ2-7, with D perhaps matching TRBD1 or TRBD2 (6 bases each). Per the germline V gene, CDR1 is SGHNT and CDR2 is YYREEE (reference sequence). The CDR3 length is 14 residues. V lost 2 bases to trimming and J lost 4 bases, with 13 bases between them. The CDR3 here is CASSFGGAQYEQYF. Here the CDR3 DNA reads TGTGCCAGCAGCTTCGGGGGCGCCCAGTACGAGCAGTACTTC.

The table lists this clonotype with many counts. The chain combines TRBV7-2 with TRBJ2-5, with D perhaps assigned TRBD1 or TRBD2 (7 bases each). Germline V lookup: CDR1 SGHTA, CDR2 FQGNSA. Trimming pared 2 bases from V and 5 bases from J, leaving 15 bases between. The CDR3 extends over 15 amino acids. Here the CDR3 reads CASSLQGGGGETQYF. The DNA for the CDR3 is TGTGCCAGCAGCTTACAGGGGGGGGGGGGGGAGACCCAGTACTTC.

The chain carries TRBV6-1 and TRBJ1-5, with 10 bases identical to TRBD1. The V gene's germline CDR1 is MNHNS and CDR2 SASEGT. CDR3 length equals 17 residues. The V segment lost 5 bases and the J segment 5 bases; nucleotides outside the gene matches: 12. CDR3 in DNA: TGTGCCAGCAGTCTTCCCGGGACAGGGGAGTTGTATCAGCCCCAGCATTTT. As protein: CASSLPGTGELYQPQHF.

This clonotype was recorded at least ten times. This chain connects TRBV6-1 to TRBJ1-1; 7 nucleotides agree with TRBD1. The germline gives CDR1 MNHNS, CDR2 SASEGT. Losses at the gene ends were 7 bases for V and 4 bases for J; bases not matched to a gene: 9. The CDR3 extends over 14 amino acids. The CDR3 DNA reads as TGTGCCAGCACGGGACAGTGGGTGAGCACTGAAGCTTTCTTT. It yields the protein CASTGQWVSTEAFF.

At least ten counts were recorded for this clonotype. The gene calls are TRBV7-3 and TRBJ1-5, with unresolved D. This CDR3 contains 16 residues. Germline CDR1 is SGHTA and CDR2 is FQGTGA. The V end lost 10 bases, the J end lost 0 bases, and 19 bases lay between the germline ends. The CDR3: CATLRTYSNSNQPQHF. CDR3 in DNA: TGTGCCACACTCAGGACCTATAGCAATAGCAATCAGCCCCAGCATTTT.

This clonotype was seen only a few times. V gene TRBV7-9 combines with J gene TRBJ2-7; weak D call: TRBD2 (5 bases). Germline V lookup: CDR1 SEHNR, CDR2 FQNEAQ (reference sequence). The ends were cut back, 5 bases at V and 2 bases at J, with 13 bases in the middle. The CDR3 totals 14 residues. This CDR3 reads CASSRGLRTYEQYF. The CDR3 DNA reads TGTGCCAGCAGCCGCGGACTGAGGACCTACGAGCAGTACTTC.

CDR3 sequence: CASSLEMSLMGGGNSPLHF. For the CDR3, the DNA is TGTGCCAGCAGCTTAGAGATGTCATTAATGGGGGGCGGTAATTCACCCCTCCACTTT. This rearrangement joins TRBV7-9 to TRBJ1-6, with D possibly matching TRBD1 (6 bases). Germline V gives CDR1 SEHNR, CDR2 FQNEAQ (reference sequence). This CDR3 is built from 19 residues. The V gene lost 1 base and the J gene lost 6 bases, with 22 bases spanning the gap.

There are many counts of this clonotype. The rearrangement uses TRBV24-1 and TRBJ1-5; the D gene is possibly TRBD1 (6 bases). V was clipped by 3 bases and J by 5 bases, with 16 bases between them. CDR3 length equals 16 residues. CDR1 and CDR2 from the germline V gene are KGHDR and SFDVKD. The CDR3, as DNA: TGTGCCACCAGTGATGGAGGGGGGCTAGGGGATCAGCCCCAGCATTTT. Translated, it gives CATSDGGGLGDQPQHF.

This clonotype was counted ten times or more. V usage is TRBV27 and J usage is TRBJ1-2; TRBD1 might be the D (6 bases). Per the germline V gene, CDR1 is MNHEY and CDR2 is SMNVEV (reference sequence). V was shortened by 5 bases and J by 4 bases, with 17 bases between the two germline ends. The CDR3 extends over 15 amino acids. In DNA, the CDR3 is TGTGCCAGCAGTGCGACAGGATTTGTAGTCTATGGCTACACCTTC. Amino acid sequence: CASSATGFVVYGYTF.

This clonotype was observed many times. This sequence joins TRBV20-1 and TRBJ2-1, with a tentative D call TRBD2 (5 bases). The CDR3 spans 14 residues. Per germline, CDR1 DFQATT and CDR2 SNEGSKA (reference sequence). V shed 7 bases and J shed 0 bases, with 13 bases lying between them. The CDR3 region has the DNA TGCAGTGTGAGGAGGTACAGCTCCTACAATGAGCAGTTCTTC. The encoded protein is CSVRRYSSYNEQFF.

This clonotype was seen repeatedly, ten times or more. The gene calls are TRBV7-9 and TRBJ2-7; no reliable D call. The CDR3 consists of 12 residues. Trimming removed 4 bases from V and 5 bases from J, with 9 bases in between. Germline V lookup: CDR1 SEHNR, CDR2 FQNEAQ (reference sequence). The DNA for the CDR3 is TGTGCCAGCAGCTCCGAGACTGACGAGCAGTACTTC. Protein product: CASSSETDEQYF. The full variable domain, rest sourced from reference TRBV7-9 and TRBJ2-7, is DTGVSQNPRHKITKRGQNVTFRCDPISEHNRLYWYRQTLGQGPEFLTYFQNEAQLEKSRLLSDRFSAERPKGSFSTLEIQRTEQGDSAMYLCASSSETDEQYFGPGTRLTVT.

This clonotype has only a few counts. This chain uses TRBV9 with TRBJ2-1; TRBD2 is a possible D gene (7 bases). Per germline, CDR1 SGDLS and CDR2 YYNGEE. The CDR3 length is 16 residues. Trimming left V 1 base short and J 3 bases short, with 14 bases between. CDR3 DNA sequence: TGTGCCAGCAGCGTAATGGGGGGGCTAGACTACAATGAGCAGTTCTTC. Translated: CASSVMGGLDYNEQFF.

The sample holds one count of this clonotype. One end of the junction does not line up with germline, which may come from a read error. This chain links TRBV20-1 with TRBJ2-5; 8 bases match TRBD2. CDR1 and CDR2 (germline): DFQATT, SNEGSKA (reference sequence). CDR3 length equals 12 residues. CDR3 nucleotides: TGCAGTGCTAGACCGGGACTAGAGACCCAGGACTTC. Amino acid sequence: CSARPGLETQDF.